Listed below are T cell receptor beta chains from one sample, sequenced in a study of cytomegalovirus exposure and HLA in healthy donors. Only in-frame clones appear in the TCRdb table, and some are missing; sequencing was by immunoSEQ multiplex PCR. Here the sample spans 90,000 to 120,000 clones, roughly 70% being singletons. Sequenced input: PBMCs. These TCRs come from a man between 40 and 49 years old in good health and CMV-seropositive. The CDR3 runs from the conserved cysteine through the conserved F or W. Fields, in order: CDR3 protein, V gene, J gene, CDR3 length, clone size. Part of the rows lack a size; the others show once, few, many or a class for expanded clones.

CAISGDSMDTEAFF	TRBV10-3	TRBJ1-1	14	.
CASSSGLAGILSEQFF	TRBV27	TRBJ2-1	16	.
CAISIGGPSDTQYF	TRBV10-3	TRBJ2-3	14	few
CASSRDRAQPQHF	TRBV28	TRBJ1-5	13	.
CASSRANRQGYTDTQYF	TRBV7-9	TRBJ2-3	17	.
CASSLALSGSGTGELFF	TRBV7-9	TRBJ2-2	17	once
CASSPEGTGNNQPQHF	TRBV18	TRBJ1-5	16	.
CASSQDTQLVGGGPHEQFF	TRBV4-1	TRBJ2-1	19	.
CASTAGLPTTEQYF	TRBV28	TRBJ2-7	14	few
CASSPSGRLQETQYF	TRBV5-1	TRBJ2-5	15	.
CASRPQRGQMNTEAFF	TRBV7-2	TRBJ1-1	16	.
CASSQSLAGGVGELFF	TRBV4-1	TRBJ2-2	16	once
CASSQDRAEKLFF	TRBV5-4	TRBJ1-4	13	.
CASSMTILRTGGYGYTF	TRBV19	TRBJ1-2	17	.
CASSPQGARTEAFF	TRBV6-6	TRBJ1-1	14	once
CASSQEAEENTEAFF	TRBV4-2	TRBJ1-1	15	.
CASSLSARLETQYF	TRBV28	TRBJ2-5	14	few
CASMSGSYEQYF	TRBV6-5	TRBJ2-7	12	.
CAISDRGSGNTIYF	TRBV10-3	TRBJ1-3	14	.
CASSYDPQSGGTQYF	TRBV6-5	TRBJ2-5	15	.
CASSVVAGGGEQYF	TRBV9	TRBJ2-7	14	few
CASSLGAGTNTGELFF	TRBV5-1	TRBJ2-2	16	.
CASSQVNPVEQFF	TRBV4-2	TRBJ2-1	13	.
CASVFSDRGSSYEQYF	TRBV12-5	TRBJ2-7	16	few
CASSLDYLSYNEQFF	TRBV5-4	TRBJ2-1	15	.
CASSLRGTSTDTQYF	TRBV11-3	TRBJ2-3	15	.
CASSPGTGEEETQYF	TRBV6-5	TRBJ2-5	15	.
CASSPQLAGVGNEQFF	TRBV18	TRBJ2-1	16	.
CASSLSRDWPDTQYF	TRBV27	TRBJ2-3	15	.
CSVEGAEPGANVLTF	TRBV29-1	TRBJ2-6	15	.
CASSPRTREVVYGYTF	TRBV5-6	TRBJ1-2	16	.
CATSRYRGTLAKNIQYF	TRBV15	TRBJ2-4	17	.
CASSPTGPYGYTF	TRBV27	TRBJ1-2	13	.
CASNPSRVMNYGYTF	TRBV4-1	TRBJ1-2	15	few
CASRRTEFSNQPQHF	TRBV19	TRBJ1-5	15	few
CASSGWGTSGSPRWDNEQFF	TRBV6-4	TRBJ2-1	20	few
CASSSTGLNNEQFF	TRBV2	TRBJ2-1	14	.
CASSPPGIAGGDTQYF	TRBV18	TRBJ2-3	16	.
CASSPDRGNEQFF	TRBV11-3	TRBJ2-1	13	few
CASSLDSLSGYTF	TRBV5-1	TRBJ1-2	13	.
CASSTGTYEQYF	TRBV28	TRBJ2-7	12	.
CASSLQPGTAFF	TRBV5-1	TRBJ1-1	12	.
CASGLRVAGGYNEQFF	TRBV12-5	TRBJ2-1	16	.
CASSIRDNQPQHF	TRBV19	TRBJ1-5	13	few
CASRWESSGSTDTQYF	TRBV2	TRBJ2-3	16	.
CASSHPGQTNQPQHF	TRBV4-1	TRBJ1-5	15	.
CAIRSNYEQYF	TRBV10-3	TRBJ2-7	11	few
CSGGQGDYNEQFF	TRBV29-1	TRBJ2-1	13	.
CASSDAGYYEQYF	TRBV10-2	TRBJ2-7	13	few
CASSLSGVAPYNEQFF	TRBV6-6	TRBJ2-1	16	few
CASDSTGGGYGYTF	TRBV19	TRBJ1-2	14	few